What follows are 21 T cell receptor beta chains derived from one specimen sequenced in a study of control samples from healthy donors and cancer patients. The assay was immunoSEQ multiplex PCR, and TCRdb's table has in-frame clones only and misses some. The sample table includes approximately 190,000 clones. The sample comprised blood. These receptors were obtained from a woman aged 25 to 39 in good health.

The V gene is TRBV3-1 (or the pseudogene TRBV3-2), the J gene TRBJ1-5; 7 positions agree with TRBD1. V lost 4 bases to trimming and J lost 4 bases; unmatched junction nucleotides: 1. The germline CDR1 and CDR2 sequences are LGHDT and YNNKEL (reference sequence). The CDR3 is 13 residues long. CDR3 coding DNA: TGTGCCAGCAGCCGACAGGGAAATCAGCCCCAGCATTTT. Amino acids: CASSRQGNQPQHF.

The V gene is TRBV7-9, the J gene TRBJ1-4, with D perhaps TRBD1 (5 bases). Germline loops: CDR1 SEHNR, CDR2 FQNEAQ (reference sequence). The V and J ends lost 5 bases and 7 bases respectively, with 11 bases between them. The CDR3 covers 13 residues. The CDR3 nucleotides read TGTGCCAGCAGCCTGATGACAGTTGAAAAACTGTTTTTT. This sequence encodes CASSLMTVEKLFF.

The genes are TRBV6-1 and TRBJ2-5, with D unresolved. Trimming pared 2 bases from V and 5 bases from J, leaving 12 bases between. In germline, CDR1 is MNHNS, CDR2 SASEGT. The CDR3 totals 14 residues. In DNA form, the CDR3 reads TGTGCCAGCAGTGAAAGGAGATGGTCGGAGACCCAGTACTTC. This encodes CASSERRWSETQYF.

This chain uses TRBV27 with TRBJ1-1; a possible D gene is TRBD1 (5 bases). With 7 bases removed from V and 1 base from J, the gap between germline ends came to 10 bases. CDR1 is MNHEY, CDR2 SMNVEV, per germline (reference sequence). The CDR3 has 13 residues. Here the CDR3 reads CASKEGRNTEAFF. The CDR3 region has the DNA TGTGCCAGCAAAGAGGGACGGAACACTGAAGCTTTCTTT.

This sequence joins TRBV29-1 and TRBJ1-2; tentative D call: TRBD1 (5 bases). Trimming took 6 bases from V and 1 from J, leaving 9 bases between them. This CDR3 spans 12 amino acids. The V gene's germline CDR1 is SQVTM and CDR2 ANQGSEA. The CDR3 DNA is TGCAGCGTCGGTGACAGTAACTATGGCTACACCTTC. Translation: CSVGDSNYGYTF.

The CDR3 here is CASSKSQVNSNQPQHF. In DNA, the CDR3 is TGTGCCAGTAGCAAATCACAGGTGAATAGCAATCAGCCCCAGCATTTT. The chain carries TRBV19 and TRBJ1-5; a possible D gene is TRBD1 (5 bases). Germline V gene data show CDR1 as LNHDA and CDR2 as SQIVND (reference sequence). V shed 6 bases and J shed 0 bases, with 15 bases lying between them. The CDR3 spans 16 residues.

Concerning this clone itself: The sample carries other DNA sequences with the same CDR3. The rearrangement uses TRBV3-1 (or the pseudogene TRBV3-2) and TRBJ2-7; D remains ambiguous. Trimming shortened V by 1 base and J by 2 bases, and 3 bases separated the two germline ends. The CDR3 runs 12 residues. Germline V lookup: CDR1 LGHDT, CDR2 YNNKEL (reference sequence). The CDR3 DNA is TGTGCCAGCAGCCAAGTCCCCTACGAGCAGTACTTC. This codes for CASSQVPYEQYF.

The chain has TRBV5-6 and TRBJ1-2, with a tentative D call TRBD1 (5 bases). Germline V lookup: CDR1 SGHDT, CDR2 YYEEEE. Trimming pared 4 bases from V and 1 base from J, leaving 11 bases between. This CDR3 is 14 amino acids long. CDR3 nucleotide sequence: TGTGCCAGCAGCCCGGACACCTTTAACTATGGCTACACCTTC. This translates into CASSPDTFNYGYTF. Full variable domain (remainder filled in from reference TRBV5-6 and TRBJ1-2): DAGVTQSPTHLIKTRGQQVTLRCSPKSGHDTVSWYQQALGQGPQFIFQYYEEEERQRGNFPDRFSGHQFPNYSSELNVNALLLGDSALYLCASSPDTFNYGYTFGSGTRLTVV.

The chain carries TRBV4-2 and TRBJ1-2; D not resolved. Looked up from germline, CDR1 is LGHNA and CDR2 is YNFKEQ. V lost 2 bases, J lost 7 bases, and 14 bases lay in between. The CDR3 sequence is 14 residues long. The DNA of the CDR3 is TGTGCCAGCAGCCAAATGGACCGACCCGGTGGCTACACCTTC. This codes for CASSQMDRPGGYTF.

This chain uses TRBV18 with TRBJ1-5, with TRBD1 as a possible D gene (5 bases). CDR3 length equals 14 residues. Trimming removed 4 bases from V and 3 bases from J, with 10 bases in between. CDR1 is KGHSH, CDR2 LQKENI, per germline. CDR3 DNA sequence: TGTGCCAGCTCACAACAGGAGATCAATCAGCCCCAGCATTTT. As protein: CASSQQEINQPQHF.

The chain employs TRBV7-2 and TRBJ1-5; perhaps TRBD1 as D (6 bases). The CDR3 sequence is 14 residues long. Germline CDR1 and CDR2: SGHTA and FQGNSA. Trimming pared 7 bases from V and 6 bases from J, leaving 16 bases between. The CDR3 nucleotides read TGTGCCAGCAACTTCGGGGGCGGCGGTCAGCCCCAGCATTTT. Its translation is CASNFGGGGQPQHF.

This chain's CDR3 is CASRWTSQGDYGYTF. The DNA for the CDR3 is TGCGCCAGCAGGTGGACATCACAGGGAGACTATGGCTACACCTTC. V gene TRBV5-1 combines with J gene TRBJ1-2, with D maybe TRBD1 (6 bases). The V gene's germline CDR1 is SGHRS and CDR2 YFSETQ. The CDR3 sequence is 15 residues long. Trimming removed 5 bases from V and 3 bases from J, with 17 bases in between.

The chain carries TRBV27 and TRBJ1-2; no clear D. Germline V CDR1 and CDR2: MNHEY, SMNVEV (reference sequence). Trimming stripped 0 bases from V and 6 bases from J, with 8 bases between. The CDR3 has 13 residues. The DNA for the CDR3 is TGTGCCAGCAGTTTATCAGGGTGGGATGGCTACACCTTC. Its protein is CASSLSGWDGYTF.

This chain links TRBV4-2 with TRBJ1-2; D not resolved. Germline assignment: CDR1 LGHNA and CDR2 YNFKEQ. The V and J ends lost 1 base and 5 bases respectively, with 11 bases between them. The CDR3 is made up of 14 amino acids. In DNA form, the CDR3 reads TGTGCCAGCAGCCAAGTTAGAGACGAATATGGCTACACCTTC. Protein sequence: CASSQVRDEYGYTF.

This CDR3 reads CASSPPGLTGANVLTF. The CDR3 bases are TGTGCCAGCAGTCCCCCTGGTTTAACTGGGGCCAACGTCCTGACTTTC. The chain employs TRBV28 and TRBJ2-6; D remains unclear. The germline V gene encodes CDR1 MDHEN and CDR2 SYDVKM. The ends were cut back, 5 bases at V and 2 bases at J, with 13 bases in the middle. The CDR3 is 16 residues long. Supplemented by reference TRBV28 and TRBJ2-6, the full variable domain reads DVKVTQSSRYLVKRTGEKVFLECVQDMDHENMFWYRQDPGLGLRLIYFSYDVKMKEKGDIPEGYSVSREKKERFSLILESASTNQTSMYLCASSPPGLTGANVLTFGAGSRLTVL.

The V call is TRBV25-1, the J call TRBJ1-2; 8 bases map to TRBD1. CDR1 and CDR2 (germline): MGHDK, SYGVNS. V shed 1 base, J shed 6 bases, and the junction held 4 bases outside the gene matches. The CDR3 has 14 amino acids. CDR3 coding DNA: TGTGCCAGCAGTGAATTTAACAGGGGGGATGGCTACACCTTC. Translating it yields CASSEFNRGDGYTF.

The chain couples TRBV5-6 to TRBJ1-2; 7 nucleotides match TRBD1. This CDR3 contains 14 residues. The junction had 8 bases not matched to a gene; V was cut back by 4 bases and J by 5 bases. CDR1 is SGHDT, CDR2 YYEEEE, per germline. In DNA form, the CDR3 reads TGTGCCAGCAGCCATGGGACAGCGGGGTATGGCTACACCTTC. Translated, it gives CASSHGTAGYGYTF.

This rearrangement joins TRBV27 to TRBJ1-6; D might be TRBD1 (5 bases). CDR1 is MNHEY and CDR2 is SMNVEV in the germline V gene (reference sequence). The CDR3 length is 15 residues. The V gene lost 5 bases and the J gene lost 3 bases, with 11 bases spanning the gap. CDR3 coding DNA: TGTGCCAGCAGTAGGCGGGGGTACTATAATTCACCCCTCCACTTT. Protein sequence: CASSRRGYYNSPLHF.

The chain carries TRBV4-1 and TRBJ2-7; 9 bases align to TRBD1. The CDR3 extends over 17 amino acids. The junction had 9 bases not matched to a gene; V was cut back by 1 base and J by 2 bases. Germline V gives CDR1 MGHRA, CDR2 YSYEKL. CDR3 amino acids: CASSQGDGQGPAYEQYF. For the CDR3, the DNA is TGCGCCAGCAGCCAAGGGGACGGACAGGGGCCCGCCTACGAGCAGTACTTC.

This chain uses TRBV4-3 with TRBJ1-2, with a weak D call TRBD1 (5 bases). Deletions cut 3 bases from V and 4 bases from J, with 12 bases between. This CDR3 is built from 14 residues. In germline, CDR1 is LGHNA, CDR2 YSLEER. The CDR3 reads CASSQGRTLYGYTF. The CDR3 bases are TGCGCCAGCAGCCAGGGACGGACGCTCTATGGCTACACCTTC.

The gene calls are TRBV6-6 and TRBJ2-5; 7 bases match TRBD2. V lost 8 bases and J lost 2; bases outside the gene matches: 5. The CDR3 spans 13 residues. In germline, CDR1 is MNHNY, CDR2 SVGAGI (reference sequence). This CDR3 reads CASRGVTQETQYF. The CDR3 nucleotides are TGTGCCAGCCGGGGGGTAACACAAGAGACCCAGTACTTC.